This T cell receptor (beta chain) was captured in a study of identical twins. The V and J ends lost 3 bases and 4 bases respectively, with 13 bases between them. The CDR3 runs 15 residues. TCRdb reprocessed the 5' RACE reads via MiXCR and lists one record per CDR3 protein. Of about 520,000 distinct CDR3 sequences listed, roughly a fifth were seen once; the top ten hold around 0.91%. This same sample was also part of a study on T cells expressing NK-cell markers.

The specimen was CD4+ T cells sorted from blood. This clonotype was obtained from a woman between 18 and 30 years old in good health. The chain joins TRBV12-3 or TRBV12-4 to TRBJ2-1; unclear D gene. In DNA, the CDR3 is TGTGCCAGCAGTTTTAGGGCTAGTGGTTACAATGAGCAGTTCTTC. Its protein is CASSFRASGYNEQFF.